Each of the 5 T cell receptor beta chains below was sequenced from the same sample in a study of post-analysis software for immune sequencing data. Broader study findings: Five TRBV segments, including TRBV5-6, TRBV5-1 and TRBV20-1, were more frequent in patients than controls.

No antigen is known for these receptors. The library was made from cDNA and included unique molecular identifiers. TCRdb re-called the PCR reads with MiXCR, one entry per CDR3 protein. The table has about 430,000 distinct CDR3 sequences, 30% to 40% seen once; the top ten hold about 7.6%. The specimen sequenced was blood. These receptors all stem from a girl aged 2 to 9 with multiple sclerosis.

V usage is TRBV28 and J usage is TRBJ1-1, with D unresolved. Germline values: CDR1 MDHEN, CDR2 SYDVKM. The CDR3 runs 13 residues. Trimming stripped 1 base from V and 10 bases from J, with 13 bases between. The CDR3 here is CASSLLGRSGAFF. CDR3 coding DNA: TGTGCCAGCAGTTTATTGGGTCGGTCAGGAGCTTTCTTT.

This sequence joins TRBV5-6 and TRBJ2-1, with D possibly TRBD2 on 6 matching bases. The CDR3 has 15 amino acids. V lost 1 base and J 5 bases, leaving 13 bases between the germline ends. Per germline, CDR1 SGHDT and CDR2 YYEEEE. The CDR3 loop is CASSLQGLLDNEQFF. DNA for the CDR3: TGTGCCAGCAGCTTGCAGGGACTCCTTGACAATGAGCAGTTCTTC.

CDR3 region: CSVGGARMFHEQYF. The CDR3 coding sequence is TGCAGCGTTGGCGGGGCTAGAATGTTCCACGAGCAGTACTTC. The chain employs TRBV29-1 and TRBJ2-4; D might be TRBD2 (6 bases). Gene TRBJ2-7 matches the end of the DNA better, so the J call may be wrong. The germline V gene encodes CDR1 SQVTM and CDR2 ANQGSEA. The CDR3 runs 14 residues.

V is TRBV9 and J is TRBJ2-3; D is undetermined. V lost 0 bases and J lost 2, with 7 bases in between. From germline, CDR1 is SGDLS and CDR2 YYNGEE. The CDR3 consists of 14 residues. The CDR3 sequence is CASSVGPDTDTQYF. The CDR3 DNA reads as TGTGCCAGCAGCGTAGGACCCGACACAGATACGCAGTATTTT.

This chain connects TRBV5-1 to TRBJ1-1; D not certain. The CDR3 is 15 residues long. V was pared by 3 bases and J by 2 bases, with 14 bases between. Germline V lookup: CDR1 SGHRS, CDR2 YFSETQ. CDR3 sequence: CASSWAPLVNTEAFF. The DNA for the CDR3 is TGCGCCAGCAGCTGGGCCCCCTTGGTTAACACTGAAGCTTTCTTT.